This T cell receptor beta chain was sequenced for a study of blood T cell repertoires in COVID-19. Looked up from germline, CDR1 is SEHNR and CDR2 is FQNEAQ (reference sequence). After removal of 4 bases from V and 3 bases from J, the junction contained 5 bases not matched to a gene. The CDR3 loop spans 14 amino acids. The method was immunoSEQ multiplex PCR; TCRdb's version includes in-frame clones alone and lacks a portion of them. The table lists roughly 57,000 clones, 70% to 90% of them singletons. The chain couples TRBV7-9 to TRBJ1-1; TRBD1 matches 7 bases. The origin of this receptor is a man in his 60s with active or convalescent COVID-19. The sequenced sample was peripheral blood. This CDR3 is CASSSQGDDTEAFF. The CDR3 DNA is TGTGCCAGCAGCTCCCAGGGGGACGACACTGAAGCTTTCTTT.